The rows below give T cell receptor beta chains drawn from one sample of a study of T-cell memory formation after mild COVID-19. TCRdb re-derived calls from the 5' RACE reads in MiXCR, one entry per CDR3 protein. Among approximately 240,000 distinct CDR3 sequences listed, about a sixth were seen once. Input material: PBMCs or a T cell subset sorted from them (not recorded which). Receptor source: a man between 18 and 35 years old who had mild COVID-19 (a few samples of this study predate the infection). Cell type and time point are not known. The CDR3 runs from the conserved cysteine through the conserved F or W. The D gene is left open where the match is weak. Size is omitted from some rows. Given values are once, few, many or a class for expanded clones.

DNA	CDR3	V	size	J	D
TGTGCCAGCAGCCAGCGGGGTCTATCCTACGAGCAGTACTTC	CASSQRGLSYEQYF	TRBV7-2	few	TRBJ2-7	TRBD2
TGTGCCTGGAATTTGGGGGGGCCGGAGACCCAGTACTTC	CAWNLGGPETQYF	TRBV30	-	TRBJ2-5	-
TGCGCCAGCAGTTCTCAGGGACTGTCCAGCTCCTACAATGAGCAGTTCTTC	CASSSQGLSSSYNEQFF	TRBV5-1	-	TRBJ2-1	-
TGCGCCAGCAGCCTAAGCACAGATACGCAGTATTTT	CASSLSTDTQYF	TRBV5-1	many	TRBJ2-3	-
TGTGCCAGCAGCCTCTTCCCTGTGGGGACCAAAGAGACCCAGTACTTC	CASSLFPVGTKETQYF	TRBV12-3/TRBV12-4	-	TRBJ2-5	-
TGTGCCATCAGTGGACAGGGGAAAGAAACTAATGAAAAACTGTTTTTT	CAISGQGKETNEKLFF	TRBV10-3	-	TRBJ1-4	TRBD1
TGTGCCAGCAGCTTAGACAGCTCGGGGGGCTACACCTTC	CASSLDSSGGYTF	TRBV7-8	few	TRBJ1-2	-
TGTGCCAGCAGTTTCGGGGATGGAGCCACAGATACGCAGTATTTT	CASSFGDGATDTQYF	TRBV12-3/TRBV12-4	-	TRBJ2-3	-
TGTGCCACCAGTGGCCCGAACACAGATACGCAGTATTTT	CATSGPNTDTQYF	TRBV24-1	-	TRBJ2-3	-
TGTGCCAGCAGCGTAGCAGGGAACTATGGCTACACCTTC	CASSVAGNYGYTF	TRBV9	few	TRBJ1-2	-
TGCAGTGCTAGAGGACTTGCGAGCACAGATACGCAGTATTTT	CSARGLASTDTQYF	TRBV20-1	many	TRBJ2-3	-
TGTGCCAGCAGCTTAGGCGGGGGGACATACAATGAGCAGTTCTTC	CASSLGGGTYNEQFF	TRBV7-2	many	TRBJ2-1	TRBD2